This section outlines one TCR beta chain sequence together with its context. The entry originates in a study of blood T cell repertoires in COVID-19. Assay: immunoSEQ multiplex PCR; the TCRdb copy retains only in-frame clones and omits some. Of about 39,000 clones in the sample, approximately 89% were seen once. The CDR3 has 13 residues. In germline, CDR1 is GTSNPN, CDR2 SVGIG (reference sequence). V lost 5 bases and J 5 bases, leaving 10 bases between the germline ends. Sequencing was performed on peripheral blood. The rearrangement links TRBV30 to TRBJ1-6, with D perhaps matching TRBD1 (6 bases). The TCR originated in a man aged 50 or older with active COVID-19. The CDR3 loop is CAWGRQDNSPLHF. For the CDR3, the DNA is TGTGCCTGGGGTCGACAGGATAATTCACCCCTCCACTTT.